This T cell receptor (beta chain) was sequenced in a study of OX40 agonist ivuxolimab in advanced cancers. Study summary: Participants, 75% to 90% male, averaged roughly 60 years of age, ranging from roughly 20 to 85.

On this clone itself: The antigen is not known.

TCRdb keeps only in-frame clones here, not all; method: immunoSEQ multiplex PCR. The sample includes 45,000 to 60,000 clones, 75% to 85% of them seen just once. Broader study findings: Dosing at 0.1 to 3.0 mg/kg was accompanied by clonal expansion of CD4+ and CD8+ blood T cells by week 6. More expanded clones were seen, on average, in CD8+ T cells than in CD4+.

V lost 4 bases and J lost 1, with 14 bases in between. This CDR3 has 15 residues. Germline CDR1 is SGHRS and CDR2 is YFSETQ. The sampling schedule covered blood at baseline, cycle 4 day 1, and cycle 7 day 1. The specimen comprised CD4+ or CD8+ T cells sorted from blood, sampled in a trial of the OX40 agonist ivuxolimab. The clonotype comes from an adult with an advanced solid tumor such as melanoma, head and neck, liver or kidney cancer. The V call is TRBV5-1, the J call TRBJ1-1; D is perhaps TRBD1 (5 bases). CDR3 amino acids: CASSDDFRGNTEAFF. CDR3 DNA: TGCGCCAGCAGCGACGATTTTAGGGGGAACACTGAAGCTTTCTTT.